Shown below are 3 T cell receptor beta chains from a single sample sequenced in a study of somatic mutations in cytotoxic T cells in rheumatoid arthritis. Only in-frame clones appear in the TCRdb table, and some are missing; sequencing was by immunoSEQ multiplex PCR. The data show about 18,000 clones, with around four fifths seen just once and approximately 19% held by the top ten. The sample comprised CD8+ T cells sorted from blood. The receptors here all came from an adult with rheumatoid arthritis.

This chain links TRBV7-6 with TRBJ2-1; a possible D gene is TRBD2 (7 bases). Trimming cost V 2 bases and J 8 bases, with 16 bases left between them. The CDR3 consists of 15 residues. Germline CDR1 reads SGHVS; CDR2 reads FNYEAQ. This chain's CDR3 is CASSLWPGGPHEQFF. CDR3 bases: TGTGCCAGCAGCTTATGGCCGGGGGGCCCCCATGAGCAGTTCTTC.

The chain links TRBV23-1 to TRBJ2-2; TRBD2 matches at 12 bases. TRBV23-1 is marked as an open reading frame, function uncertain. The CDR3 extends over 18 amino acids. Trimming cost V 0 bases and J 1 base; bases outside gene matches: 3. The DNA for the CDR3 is TGCGCCAGCAGTCAATCGAGACTAGCGGGGGAGAACACCGGGGAGCTGTTTTTT. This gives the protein CASSQSRLAGENTGELFF.

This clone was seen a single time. The CDR3 sequence: CASRRGPLNTGELFF. The CDR3 DNA follows: TGTGCCAGCAGGAGGGGGCCCTTGAACACCGGGGAGCTGTTTTTT. The chain recombines TRBV11-3 with TRBJ2-2, with 7 bases that match TRBD1. The CDR3 is made up of 15 amino acids. Looked up from germline, CDR1 is SGHNT and CDR2 is YENEEA. J was trimmed by 1 base and V by 6 bases; bases with no gene match: 5.